The clone carrying this T cell receptor (beta chain) has just a few counts. The time point: persistent/refractory GD, antithyroid drugs over 5 years with positive TRAb. RNA from PBMCs was the source of the TCR library. The CDR3 sequence is 14 residues long. Trimming removed 8 bases at V and 4 bases at J, with 15 bases between. The entry originates in a study of regulatory T cells in long-lasting Graves disease. Sequencing libraries for TCR beta were prepared with iRepertoire HTBI primers and Arm-PCR of CDR3 regions. In TCRdb, the multiplex PCR reads were re-called with MiXCR into one record per CDR3 protein. The repertoire holds 700,000 or so distinct CDR3 sequences, with around 30% as singletons.

The chain carries TRBV12-3 or TRBV12-4 and TRBJ2-1, with D hard to call. This TCR derives from a female donor with Graves disease. The starting material was peripheral blood mononuclear cells (PBMCs), obtained when the disease was refractory, from a patient treated with antithyroid drugs. The CDR3 DNA reads as TGTGCCAGCGGACGGGTCGGCGGATACAATGAGCAGTTCTTC. Its translation is CASGRVGGYNEQFF.